This T cell receptor (beta chain) is drawn from a study of identical twins. Study-level points and caveats: For cord blood, abundant beta clonotypes had fewer insertions, unlike memory repertoires, which showed none. Potential partial confounding of zero-insertion analyses by invariant MAIT and iNKT cells was noted.

Germline V gives CDR1 SGHDN, CDR2 FVKESK. The CDR3 has 15 amino acids. The junction had 6 bases not matched to a gene; V was cut back by 3 bases and J by 1 base. MiXCR, run by TCRdb on the 5' RACE reads, gives a single entry per CDR3 protein. This sample has 450,000 or so distinct CDR3 sequences, with 18% found just once. The table lists this clonotype with many counts. The antigen remains unidentified. The genes are TRBV14 and TRBJ2-7; TRBD1 matches 7 bases. Source material: naive T cells sorted from blood. The clonotype was recovered from a man aged 50 to 59 in good health. This chain's CDR3 is CASSQTGTASYEQYF. CDR3 sequence (DNA): TGTGCCAGCAGCCAGACCGGGACAGCATCCTACGAGCAGTACTTC.